The clone carrying this TCR beta chain showed up many times. Its antigen is currently unknown. TCRdb redid the clone calls on the PCR reads using MiXCR. The sample yields around 22,000 clones, about 40% seen once. Germline V lookup: CDR1 SGDLS, CDR2 YYNGEE. CDR3 length: 15 amino acids. The V end was cut by 3 bases, the J end by 0 bases, with 10 bases between. The data stem from a study of metastatic and nonmetastatic thyroid tumors. Study as a whole: For malignant and benign thyroid patients, tumor or nodule tissue and blood were the sources whose repertoires were compared.

Patients underwent thyroid surgery, and none had received any treatment before it. Study results and caveats: Across blood and tumor, TCR beta diversity in malignant thyroid tumors was reportedly significantly higher than in benign nodules.

The V and J genes are TRBV9 and TRBJ2-1; D is undetermined. The sample consisted of blood. This clonotype originated in a male donor with papillary thyroid cancer or a benign thyroid nodule (not recorded which). Some clones in this sample may be carry-over from other donors' samples. Here the CDR3 reads CASSEVGTSYNEQFF. DNA for the CDR3: TGTGCCAGCAGCGAAGTCGGAACCTCCTACAATGAGCAGTTCTTC.